This T cell receptor (beta chain) was documented in a study of T cell responses to AZD1222 COVID-19 vaccine. The CDR3 consists of 17 residues. The J segment lost 7 bases and the V segment lost 0 bases, leaving 6 bases of the junction unmatched. Germline V gene sequence: CDR1 LGHNA, CDR2 YNFKEQ. TCRdb's copy holds only in-frame clones and misses some; the assay was immunoSEQ multiplex PCR. The data contain about 79,000 clones, more than 70% of them singletons. J is TRBJ1-6 and V is TRBV4-2, with TRBD1 matching 10 bases. The source material was peripheral blood, sampled on day 0 of AZD1222 vaccination. The sequence was obtained from an adult in good health. The CDR3: CASSQDLWGQGNSPLHF. DNA of the CDR3: TGTGCCAGCAGCCAAGATTTATGGGGACAGGGGAATTCACCCCTCCACTTT.